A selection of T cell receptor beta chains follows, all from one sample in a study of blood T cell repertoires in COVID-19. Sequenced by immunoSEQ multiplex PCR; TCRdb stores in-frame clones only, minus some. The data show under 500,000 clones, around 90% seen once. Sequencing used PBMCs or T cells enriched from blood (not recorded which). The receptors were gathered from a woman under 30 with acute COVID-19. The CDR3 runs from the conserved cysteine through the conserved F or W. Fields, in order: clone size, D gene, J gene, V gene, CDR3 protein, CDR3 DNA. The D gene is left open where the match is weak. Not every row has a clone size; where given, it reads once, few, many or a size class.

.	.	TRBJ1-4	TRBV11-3	CASSQRDYSGDEKLFF	TGTGCCAGCAGCCAGCGGGACTACAGCGGGGATGAAAAACTGTTTTTT
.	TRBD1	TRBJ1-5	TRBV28	CASRFLDRANQPQHF	TGTGCCAGCAGATTCTTGGACAGGGCCAATCAGCCCCAGCATTTT
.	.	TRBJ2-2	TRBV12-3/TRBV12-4	CASSLTPGELFF	TGTGCCAGCAGTCTCACACCAGGGGAGCTGTTTTTT
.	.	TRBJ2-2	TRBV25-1	CASIGGGLGTGELFF	TGTGCCAGCATAGGGGGGGGCCTGGGAACCGGGGAGCTGTTTTTT
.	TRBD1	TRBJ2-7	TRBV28	CASQDRVSYEQYF	TGTGCCAGCCAAGACAGGGTCTCCTACGAGCAGTACTTC
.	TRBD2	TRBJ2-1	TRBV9	CASSAQMGLNNEQFF	TGTGCCAGCAGCGCGCAGATGGGACTAAACAATGAGCAGTTCTTC
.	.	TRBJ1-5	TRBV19	CASSIGGNQPQHF	TGTGCCAGTAGTATCGGGGGGAATCAGCCCCAGCATTTT
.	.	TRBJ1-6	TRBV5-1	CASSLYEGSDSPLHF	TGCGCCAGCAGCTTGTATGAGGGATCGGATTCACCCCTCCACTTT
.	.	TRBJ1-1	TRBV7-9	CASINYDRKNTEAFF	TGTGCCAGCATCAACTACGACAGGAAGAACACTGAAGCTTTCTTT
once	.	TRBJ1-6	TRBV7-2	CASSLIFLDGGVTLHF	TGTGCCAGCAGCTTAATATTCTTAGATGGCGGGGTGACCCTCCACTTT
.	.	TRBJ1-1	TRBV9	CASSPLPQVNMNTEAFF	TGTGCCAGCAGCCCCCTACCGCAGGTTAACATGAACACTGAAGCTTTCTTT
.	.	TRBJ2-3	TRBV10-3	CAISPQRTPTDTQYF	TGTGCCATCAGTCCTCAGCGGACCCCGACAGATACGCAGTATTTT
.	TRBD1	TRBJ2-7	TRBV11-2	CASSLSGTAPGEQYF	TGTGCCAGCAGCTTGTCCGGGACAGCTCCCGGAGAGCAGTACTTC
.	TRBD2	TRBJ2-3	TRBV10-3	CATREATDTQYF	TGTGCGACCCGGGAGGCCACAGATACGCAGTATTTT
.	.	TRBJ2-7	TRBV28	CASSRQPDIYEQYF	TGTGCCAGCAGTAGACAGCCCGATATTTACGAGCAGTACTTC
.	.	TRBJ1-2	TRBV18	CASSLDKYRDGYTF	TGTGCCAGCTCACTGGACAAATACAGGGATGGCTACACCTTC
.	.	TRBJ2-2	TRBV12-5	CASGADSANTGELFF	TGTGCTAGTGGCGCGGACAGCGCGAACACCGGGGAGCTGTTTTTT
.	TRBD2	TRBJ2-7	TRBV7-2	CASSPGTSGVYEQYF	TGTGCCAGCAGCCCCGGGACTAGCGGGGTTTACGAGCAGTACTTC
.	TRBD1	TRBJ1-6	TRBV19	CASSMERTGNSPLHF	TGTGCCAGTAGTATGGAGCGGACAGGGAATTCACCCCTCCACTTT
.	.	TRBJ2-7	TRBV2	CASRRAGEQYF	TGTGCCAGCAGACGAGCGGGTGAGCAGTACTTC
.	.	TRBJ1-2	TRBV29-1	CSVPTGTGVWYGYTF	TGCAGCGTTCCCACCGGGACGGGGGTCTGGTATGGCTACACCTTC
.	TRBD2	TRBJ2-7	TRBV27	CASSLALAGGPYEQYF	TGTGCCAGCAGTTTAGCGTTGGCGGGGGGGCCCTACGAGCAGTACTTC
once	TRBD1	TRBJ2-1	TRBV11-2	CASSGQVYNEQFF	TGTGCCAGCAGCGGACAGGTATACAATGAGCAGTTCTTC
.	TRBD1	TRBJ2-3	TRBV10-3	CAIGDSRTDTQYF	TGTGCCATCGGGGACAGCCGCACAGATACGCAGTATTTT
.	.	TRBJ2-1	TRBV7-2	CASSFVGGIQFF	TGTGCCAGCAGCTTCGTCGGCGGGATTCAGTTCTTC
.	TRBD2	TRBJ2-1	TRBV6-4	CASSAGTSGRNEQFF	TGTGCCAGCAGCGCCGGGACTAGCGGGAGAAATGAGCAGTTCTTC
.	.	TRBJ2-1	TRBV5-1	CASRIGWGLARRHNEQFF	TGCGCCAGCAGAATAGGGTGGGGCCTAGCGAGGCGGCACAATGAGCAGTTCTTC
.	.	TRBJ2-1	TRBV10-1	CASSENGAGEFF	TGCGCCAGCAGTGAGAACGGTGCAGGGGAATTCTTC
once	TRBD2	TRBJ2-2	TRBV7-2	CASSPTRLAGGGGELFF	TGTGCCAGCAGCCCAACGAGGCTCGCGGGAGGTGGCGGGGAGCTGTTTTTT
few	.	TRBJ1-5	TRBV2	CASSEEGLGNQPQHF	TGTGCCAGCAGTGAAGAGGGGCTCGGCAATCAGCCCCAGCATTTT
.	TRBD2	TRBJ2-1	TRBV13	CAIRLAGGSEQFF	TGTGCCATACGACTAGCGGGAGGAAGTGAGCAGTTCTTC
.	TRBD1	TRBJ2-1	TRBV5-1	CASSPRGLDEQFF	TGCGCCAGCAGCCCCAGGGGGCTCGATGAGCAGTTCTTC
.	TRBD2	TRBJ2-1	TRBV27	CASSAPGGVRNEQFF	TGTGCCAGCAGTGCCCCGGGGGGGGTTCGCAATGAGCAGTTCTTC
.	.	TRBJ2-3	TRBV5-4	CASSFGYGGGPSDTQYF	TGTGCCAGCAGCTTTGGTTATGGGGGGGGGCCCTCAGATACGCAGTATTTT
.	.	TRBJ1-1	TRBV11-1	CASSSGLNTEAFF	TGTGCCAGCAGCTCAGGGTTGAACACTGAAGCTTTCTTT
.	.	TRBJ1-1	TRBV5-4	CATASSPGFTEAFF	TGTGCCACCGCTAGTTCTCCTGGGTTCACTGAAGCTTTCTTT
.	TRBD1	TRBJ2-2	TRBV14	CASSQYRGTGELFF	TGTGCCAGCAGCCAATACAGGGGAACCGGGGAGCTGTTTTTT
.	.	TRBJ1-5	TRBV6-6	CASTNTGNSNQPQHF	TGTGCCAGTACAAACACAGGAAATAGCAATCAGCCCCAGCATTTT
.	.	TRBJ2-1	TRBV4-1	CASSQLPGNSYNEQFF	TGCGCCAGCAGCCAACTTCCGGGGAACTCCTACAATGAGCAGTTCTTC
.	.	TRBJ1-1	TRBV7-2	CASSLGDRFTEAFF	TGTGCCAGCAGCTTAGGCGACAGGTTCACTGAAGCTTTCTTT
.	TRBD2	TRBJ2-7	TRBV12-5	CASGLPVAGGYEQYF	TGTGCTAGTGGACTCCCTGTAGCGGGGGGGTACGAGCAGTACTTC
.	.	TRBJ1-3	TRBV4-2	CASSQVMASSGNTIYF	TGTGCCAGCAGCCAAGTAATGGCATCCTCTGGAAACACCATATATTTT
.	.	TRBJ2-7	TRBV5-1	CASSLNGGGYEQYF	TGCGCCAGCAGCTTGAATGGGGGAGGCTACGAGCAGTACTTC
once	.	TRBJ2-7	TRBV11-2	CASSLVGLLETTSEQYF	TGTGCCAGCAGCTTAGTCGGGTTACTTGAGACTACGAGCGAGCAGTACTTC
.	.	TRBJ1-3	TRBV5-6	CASSLKATIYF	TGTGCCAGCAGCTTGAAAGCCACCATATATTTT
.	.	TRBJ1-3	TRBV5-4	CASSLPSGPGNTIYF	TGTGCCAGCAGCTTGCCCTCAGGGCCTGGAAACACCATATATTTT
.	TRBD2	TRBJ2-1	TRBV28	CASTSGVAGDNEQFF	TGTGCCAGCACCTCCGGGGTAGCGGGAGACAATGAGCAGTTCTTC
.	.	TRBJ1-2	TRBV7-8	CASSSTIGNLRDYGYTF	TGTGCCAGCAGCTCCACTATAGGGAATCTGAGGGACTATGGCTACACCTTC
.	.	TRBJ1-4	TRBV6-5	CASNLMLGVNEKLFF	TGTGCCAGCAATCTGATGTTGGGAGTTAATGAAAAACTGTTTTTT
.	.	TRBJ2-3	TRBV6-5	CASSYGRGRTDTQYF	TGTGCCAGCAGTTATGGGCGGGGGCGCACAGATACGCAGTATTTT
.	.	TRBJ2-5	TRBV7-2	CASSATRETQYF	TGTGCCAGCAGCGCAACTAGGGAGACCCAGTACTTC
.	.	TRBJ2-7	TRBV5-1	CASSFSAEQYF	TGCGCCAGCAGCTTCAGCGCGGAGCAGTACTTC
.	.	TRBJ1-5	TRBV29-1	CSVGAANQPQHF	TGCAGCGTTGGGGCAGCTAATCAGCCCCAGCATTTT
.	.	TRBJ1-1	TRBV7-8	CASSLWTVTEAFF	TGTGCCAGCAGCTTGTGGACAGTGACTGAAGCTTTCTTT
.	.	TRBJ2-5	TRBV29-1	CSVLLAGVETQYF	TGCAGCGTCCTACTAGCTGGGGTGGAGACCCAGTACTTC
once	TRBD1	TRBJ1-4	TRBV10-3	CAVGQALGEKLFF	TGTGCCGTCGGACAGGCTCTGGGGGAAAAACTGTTTTTT
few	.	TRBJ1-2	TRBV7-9	CASSLDREGYTF	TGTGCCAGCAGCTTAGACCGGGAGGGCTACACCTTC